Presented here are 25 T cell receptor beta chains from one specimen sequenced in a study of Ad26.COV2.S vaccination and SARS-CoV-2 variants. Assay: immunoSEQ multiplex PCR; the TCRdb copy retains only in-frame clones and omits some. The sample holds some 500,000 clones, approximately 89% seen once. Specified treatment: 19 received Ad26.COV2.S at low or high dose, single or two shots; about 5 received placebo; per-sample allocation not given. Sampling occurred on day 63 after the first vaccine or placebo injection. Sample: peripheral blood, taken in a trial of Ad26.COV2.S vaccine versus placebo. The receptor set was obtained from a person aged 18 to 59 who received the Ad26.COV2.S COVID-19 vaccine or a placebo.

A note on this clone: The same CDR3 is also encoded by other DNA sequences in this sample. The V gene is TRBV12-3 or TRBV12-4, the J gene TRBJ2-6; D is unclear. This CDR3 comprises 13 residues. Trimming shortened V by 3 bases and J by 4 bases, and 4 bases separated the two germline ends. The CDR3 DNA sequence: TGTGCCAGCAGTTTCGGGGGGGCCAACGTCCTGACTTTC. Translation: CASSFGGANVLTF.

The rearrangement links TRBV4-1 to TRBJ1-1; D unresolved. Germline-derived CDR1 and CDR2 are MGHRA and YSYEKL. V dropped 1 base and J dropped 0 bases, with 6 bases sitting between them. This CDR3 comprises 14 residues. CDR3 sequence (DNA): TGCGCCAGCAGCCAAGTCATGATGAACACTGAAGCTTTCTTT. Amino acids: CASSQVMMNTEAFF.

The genes are TRBV11-3 and TRBJ1-6, with 8 nucleotides matching TRBD1. Germline loops: CDR1 SGHNT, CDR2 YENEEA. V shed 7 bases and J 7 bases; nucleotides not matched to a gene: 3. This CDR3 has 13 residues. For the CDR3, the DNA is TGTGCCAGCAACCGGGACAGGAATTCACCCCTCCACTTT. Protein product: CASNRDRNSPLHF.

The chain couples TRBV11-3 to TRBJ2-5; 10 nucleotides match TRBD2. Germline V gene sequence: CDR1 SGHNT, CDR2 YENEEA. With V trimmed by 1 base and J by 4 bases, 15 bases remained unmatched. The CDR3 contains 19 residues. Here the CDR3 DNA reads TGTGCCAGCAGCTTAGGCATGCGTTGGGCTAGCGGGAGTGGAGAGACCCAGTACTTC. Protein: CASSLGMRWASGSGETQYF.

The chain recombines TRBV5-1 with TRBJ1-6, with unresolved D. Trimming removed 0 bases from V and 9 bases from J, with 13 bases in between. The CDR3 is 15 residues long. Looked up from germline, CDR1 is SGHRS and CDR2 is YFSETQ. The CDR3 sequence is CASSLVLSLGSPLHF. The CDR3 DNA is TGCGCCAGCAGCTTGGTCCTTAGCTTGGGTTCACCCCTCCACTTT.

The CDR3 here is CASSVQTGDSYEQYF. The DNA of the CDR3 is TGTGCCAGCAGCGTCCAGACAGGAGACTCCTACGAGCAGTACTTC. The rearrangement uses TRBV9 and TRBJ2-7, with D tentatively TRBD1 (6 bases). Per germline, CDR1 SGDLS and CDR2 YYNGEE. V gave up 2 bases and J gave up 0 bases, with 12 bases separating them. The CDR3 consists of 15 residues.

This chain connects TRBV6-6 to TRBJ2-5; the D gene is possibly TRBD1 (6 bases). V was clipped by 2 bases and J by 4 bases, with 11 bases between them. The CDR3 contains 14 residues. Germline assignment: CDR1 MNHNY and CDR2 SVGAGI (reference sequence). As DNA, the CDR3 is TGTGCCAGCAGTTACGGACAGTTTTTAGAGACCCAGTACTTC. Its protein is CASSYGQFLETQYF.

In its sample, this clone was seen once. V and J are TRBV6-5 and TRBJ1-4; D is undetermined. V dropped 0 bases and J dropped 8 bases, with 13 bases sitting between them. The CDR3 is 15 residues long. Germline V gene sequence: CDR1 MNHEY, CDR2 SVGAGI. The DNA for the CDR3 is TGTGCCAGCAGTTACTCGACGCATCCGGGGGAAAAACTGTTTTTT. Translation gives CASSYSTHPGEKLFF.

This rearrangement joins TRBV5-1 to TRBJ1-2; no definite D call. CDR1 and CDR2 from the germline V gene are SGHRS and YFSETQ. V was trimmed by 1 base and J by 4 bases, leaving 8 bases between them. The CDR3 loop spans 13 amino acids. The CDR3 is CASSLSTAYGYTF. The CDR3 DNA follows: TGCGCCAGCAGCTTGAGTACAGCCTATGGCTACACCTTC.

This clone was observed once. The gene calls are TRBV4-3 and TRBJ1-4; 8 bases map to TRBD1. This CDR3 is 17 amino acids long. Trimming took 1 base from V and 8 from J; bases not matched to a gene: 12. The V gene's germline CDR1 is LGHNA and CDR2 YSLEER. CDR3 residues: CASSQAILDRGGEKLFF. CDR3 bases: TGCGCCAGCAGCCAAGCTATCCTCGACAGGGGTGGAGAAAAACTGTTTTTT.

The J gene is TRBJ2-7, the V gene TRBV15; 9 nucleotides line up with TRBD1. Trimming took 0 bases from V and 11 from J; bases not matched to a gene: 5. CDR1 LNHNV and CDR2 YYDKDF come from the germline V gene (reference sequence). This CDR3 has 13 amino acids. CDR3 sequence (DNA): TGTGCCACCAGCAGAGATCTAAGGGACAGGGAGTACGTC. Translated: CATSRDLRDREYV.

The chain combines TRBV28 with TRBJ1-2; D is unclear. There are 16 residues in the CDR3. Trimming took off 0 bases at V and 0 bases at J, with 11 bases between the two ends. From germline, CDR1 is MDHEN and CDR2 SYDVKM. The CDR3 loop reads CASSLWGRTANYGYTF. In DNA form, the CDR3 reads TGTGCCAGCAGTTTATGGGGTCGGACGGCTAACTATGGCTACACCTTC.

The chain combines TRBV5-4 with TRBJ2-3, with TRBD1 as a possible D gene (5 bases). CDR3 length: 13 amino acids. CDR1 is SGHNT and CDR2 is YYREEE in the germline V gene (reference sequence). V was cut by 2 bases and J by 4 bases, with 8 bases left in between. The CDR3 spells CASSLQGADTQYF. The CDR3 DNA sequence: TGTGCCAGCAGCTTACAAGGGGCAGATACGCAGTATTTT.

The chain recombines TRBV7-8 with TRBJ1-1; possibly TRBD1 for D (5 bases). CDR1 is SGHVS and CDR2 is FQNEAQ in the germline V gene. The CDR3 runs to 16 residues. The V end lost 5 bases, the J end lost 1 base, and 17 bases lay between the germline ends. Written as DNA, the CDR3 is TGTGCCAGCAGCCTTACGCGGGGCAGGGCGAACACTGAAGCTTTCTTT. It yields the protein CASSLTRGRANTEAFF. Full variable domain (remainder filled in from reference TRBV7-8 and TRBJ1-1): GAGVSQSPRYKVAKRGQDVALRCDPISGHVSLFWYQQALGQGPEFLTYFQNEAQLDKSGLPSDRFFAERPEGSVSTLKIQRTQQEDSAVYLCASSLTRGRANTEAFFGQGTRLTVV.

The chain recombines TRBV10-3 with TRBJ1-2; the D is unclear. The CDR3 length is 13 residues. CDR1 is ENHRY, CDR2 SYGVKD, per germline. The V and J ends lost 3 bases and 8 bases respectively, with 13 bases between them. The CDR3 loop reads CAISDPGFGGYTF. In DNA form, the CDR3 reads TGTGCCATCAGTGACCCGGGGTTCGGGGGCTACACCTTC.

This clone was seen just once. DNA for the CDR3: TGTGCCAGCTCAGTGGGGACCAACTATGGCTACACCTTC. Its protein is CASSVGTNYGYTF. V is TRBV18 and J is TRBJ1-2, with a possible D match to TRBD1 (5 bases). Looked up from germline, CDR1 is KGHSH and CDR2 is LQKENI. V was shortened by 5 bases and J by 2 bases, with 9 bases between the two germline ends. The CDR3 spans 13 residues.

The table lists this clone with a few counts. At the DNA level, this CDR3 is encoded by other sequences in the same sample as well. The chain couples TRBV24-1 to TRBJ2-1, with D unresolved. Germline V lookup: CDR1 KGHDR, CDR2 SFDVKD. V was trimmed by 0 bases and J by 4 bases, leaving 6 bases between them. The CDR3 consists of 14 residues. The CDR3 DNA is TGTGCCACCAGTGATTTGGGCACTTACAATGAGCAGTTCTTC. Protein: CATSDLGTYNEQFF.

This clone occurred once. The chain combines TRBV27 with TRBJ2-1, with TRBD2 matching 11 bases. CDR1 is MNHEY, CDR2 SMNVEV, per germline (reference sequence). V shed 3 bases, J shed 6 bases, and the junction held 4 bases outside the gene matches. CDR3 length equals 15 residues. The CDR3, as DNA: TGTGCCAGCAGTTTTGTAGGACTAGCGGGCAATGAGCAGTTCTTC. Encoded protein: CASSFVGLAGNEQFF.

This clone came up once. This chain joins TRBV29-1 and TRBJ1-3; no clear D. Trimming cost V 7 bases and J 0 bases, with 13 bases left between them. From germline, CDR1 is SQVTM and CDR2 ANQGSEA. The CDR3 covers 14 residues. CDR3 sequence (DNA): TGCAGCGGGATGTTAAGCAGCTCTGGAAACACCATATATTTT. Amino acids: CSGMLSSSGNTIYF.

V usage is TRBV4-3 and J usage is TRBJ2-3; D uncertain. Germline lookup yields CDR1 LGHNA and CDR2 YSLEER. Trimming shortened V by 3 bases and J by 1 base, and 5 bases separated the two germline ends. This CDR3 has 13 residues. Here the CDR3 reads CASSHQGTDTQYF. CDR3 bases: TGCGCCAGCAGCCACCAGGGCACAGATACGCAGTATTTT.

This clone appeared many times. The chain is built from TRBV25-1 and TRBJ1-6; D not resolved. Trimming took 4 bases from V and 10 from J, leaving 11 bases between them. Germline CDR1 MGHDK, CDR2 SYGVNS. This CDR3 has 13 amino acids. CDR3 residues: CASSVVKESPLHF. CDR3 DNA sequence: TGTGCCAGCAGTGTGGTAAAGGAATCACCCCTCCACTTT.

The V call is TRBV10-3, the J call TRBJ2-3, with D unclear. Deletions cut 3 bases from V and 1 base from J, with 8 bases between. This CDR3 is 14 amino acids long. Germline-derived CDR1 and CDR2 are ENHRY and SYGVKD. For the CDR3, the DNA is TGTGCCATCAGTGACCTAGACGGCACAGATACGCAGTATTTT. Its protein is CAISDLDGTDTQYF.

The V and J genes are TRBV5-1 and TRBJ1-6, with a tentative D call TRBD1 (6 bases). This CDR3 contains 18 residues. Germline V CDR1 and CDR2: SGHRS, YFSETQ. V dropped 4 bases and J dropped 8 bases, with 25 bases sitting between them. CDR3 region: CASSPDAGTPGIYSPLHF. CDR3 nucleotide sequence: TGCGCCAGCAGCCCGGACGCCGGGACACCCGGTATCTATTCACCCCTCCACTTT.

The genes are TRBV15 and TRBJ1-3; D remains unclear. Germline V lookup: CDR1 LNHNV, CDR2 YYDKDF (reference sequence). The CDR3 sequence is 15 residues long. The V end lost 5 bases, the J end lost 0 bases, and 11 bases lay between the germline ends. CDR3 sequence reads: CATSDFRYSGNTIYF. The CDR3, as DNA: TGTGCCACCAGCGACTTCCGGTACTCTGGAAACACCATATATTTT.

This chain uses TRBV24-1 with TRBJ1-4; a possible D gene is TRBD1 (6 bases). The CDR3 extends over 15 amino acids. CDR1 is KGHDR, CDR2 SFDVKD, per germline. Trimming took off 2 bases at V and 5 bases at J, with 11 bases between the two ends. The CDR3 spells CATSDSRQGNEKLFF. Written as DNA, the CDR3 is TGTGCCACCAGTGATTCTAGGCAGGGGAATGAAAAACTGTTTTTT.